The TCR beta chain under discussion was sequenced for a study of CXCR3-negative and CXCR3-positive naive CD8 T cells. Study-wide results and limits: Memory CD8+ cells showed much lower diversity, while both naive subsets were comparably high.

In regard to this clonotype: What it recognizes is unknown.

Naive CD8+ T cells displayed a CD45RO-CCR7+CD27+CD95- phenotype. This CDR3 region has 18 residues. The germline V gene has CDR1 MGHRA and CDR2 YSYEKL. 5' RACE with UMI labels generated the TRB cDNA libraries. TCRdb derives one entry per CDR3 protein from the 5' RACE reads, leaving out DNA. Its clone listing holds some 130,000 distinct CDR3 sequences. This rearrangement joins TRBV4-1 to TRBJ2-7; TCRdb selects TRBD1, and the lack of DNA leaves this call unchecked. Material: naive CXCR3- CD8+ T cells from blood. Subset defined: CD45RO-CCR7+CD27+CD95- naive CD8+ T cells lacking CXCR3 (TNR3-). This TCR derives from a human donor in good health. Some clones in this sample may be carry-over from other donors' samples. The CDR3 loop reads CASSQDPLGGIYLRAQYF.